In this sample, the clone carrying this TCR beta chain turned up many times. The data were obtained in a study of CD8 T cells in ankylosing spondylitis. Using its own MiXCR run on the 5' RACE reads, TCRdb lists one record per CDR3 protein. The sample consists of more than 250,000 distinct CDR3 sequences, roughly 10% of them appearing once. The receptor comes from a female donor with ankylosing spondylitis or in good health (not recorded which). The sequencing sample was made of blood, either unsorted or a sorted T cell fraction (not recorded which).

CDR3 amino acids: CASRPQGALGQPQHF. DNA of the CDR3: TGTGCCAGCAGACCCCAGGGGGCTCTGGGGCAGCCCCAGCATTTT. The chain combines TRBV6-1 with TRBJ1-5, with TRBD1 identical over 8 bases. CDR1 is MNHNS and CDR2 is SASEGT in the germline V gene. Germline trimming cut 6 bases from V and 7 bases from J; bases unmatched to any gene: 11. CDR3 length: 15 amino acids.